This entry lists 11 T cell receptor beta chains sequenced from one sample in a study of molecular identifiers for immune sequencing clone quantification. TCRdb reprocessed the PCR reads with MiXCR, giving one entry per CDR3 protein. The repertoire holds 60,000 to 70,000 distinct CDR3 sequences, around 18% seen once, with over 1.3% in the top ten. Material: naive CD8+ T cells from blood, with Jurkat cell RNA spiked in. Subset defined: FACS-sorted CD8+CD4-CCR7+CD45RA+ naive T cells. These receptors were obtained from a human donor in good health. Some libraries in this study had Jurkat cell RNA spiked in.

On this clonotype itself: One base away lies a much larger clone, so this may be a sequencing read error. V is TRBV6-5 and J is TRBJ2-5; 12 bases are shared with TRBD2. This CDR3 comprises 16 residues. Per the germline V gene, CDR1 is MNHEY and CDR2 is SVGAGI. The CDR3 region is CASGYRLAGEEETQYF. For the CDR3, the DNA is TGTGCCAGCGGTTACCGACTAGCGGGAGAAGAAGAGACCCAGTACTTC.

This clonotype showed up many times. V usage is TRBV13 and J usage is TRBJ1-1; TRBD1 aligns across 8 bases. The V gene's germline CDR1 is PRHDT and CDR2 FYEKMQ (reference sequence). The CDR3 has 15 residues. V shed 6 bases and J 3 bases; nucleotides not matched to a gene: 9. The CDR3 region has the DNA TGTGCCAGCAGTCAACCCGGACAGGGTGACACTGAAGCTTTCTTT. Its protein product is CASSQPGQGDTEAFF.

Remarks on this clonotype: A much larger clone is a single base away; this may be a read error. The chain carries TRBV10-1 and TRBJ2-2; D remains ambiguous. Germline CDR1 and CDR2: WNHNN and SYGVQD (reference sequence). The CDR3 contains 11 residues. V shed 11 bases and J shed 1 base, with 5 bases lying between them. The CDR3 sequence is CAGKNTGELFF. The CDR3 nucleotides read TGCGCCGGCAAGAACACCGGGGAGCTGTTTTTT.

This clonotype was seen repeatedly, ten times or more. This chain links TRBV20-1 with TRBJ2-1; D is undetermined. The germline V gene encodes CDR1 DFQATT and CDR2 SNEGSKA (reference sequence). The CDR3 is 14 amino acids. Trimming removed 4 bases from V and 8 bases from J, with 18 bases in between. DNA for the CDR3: TGCAGTGCTACCCAGGACCTCGCTTTTGATGAGCAGTTCTTC. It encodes CSATQDLAFDEQFF.

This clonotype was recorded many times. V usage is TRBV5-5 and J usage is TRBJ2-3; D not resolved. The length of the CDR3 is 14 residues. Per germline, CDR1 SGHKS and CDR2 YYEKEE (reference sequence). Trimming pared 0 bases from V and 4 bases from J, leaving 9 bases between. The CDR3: CASSLAVGPDTQYF. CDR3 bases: TGTGCCAGCAGCTTGGCGGTGGGCCCAGATACGCAGTATTTT.

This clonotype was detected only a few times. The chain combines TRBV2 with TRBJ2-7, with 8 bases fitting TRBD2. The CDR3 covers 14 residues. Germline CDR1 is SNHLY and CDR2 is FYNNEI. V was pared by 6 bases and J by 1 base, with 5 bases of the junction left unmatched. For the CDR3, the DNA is TGTGCCAGCAGAGCGGGAGAAGGTTCCTACGAGCAGTACTTC. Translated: CASRAGEGSYEQYF. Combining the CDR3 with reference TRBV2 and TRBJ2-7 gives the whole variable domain EPEVTQTPSHQVTQMGQEVILRCVPISNHLYFYWYRQILGQKVEFLVSFYNNEISEKSEIFDDQFSVERPDGSNFTLKIRSTKLEDSAMYFCASRAGEGSYEQYFGPGTRLTVT.

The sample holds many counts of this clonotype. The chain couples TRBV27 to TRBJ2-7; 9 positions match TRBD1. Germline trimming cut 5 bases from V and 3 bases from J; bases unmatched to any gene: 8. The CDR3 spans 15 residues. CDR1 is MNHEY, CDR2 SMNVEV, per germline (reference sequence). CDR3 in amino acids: CASSPPGQGFYEQYF. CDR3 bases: TGTGCCAGCAGTCCCCCGGGACAGGGTTTCTACGAGCAGTACTTC.

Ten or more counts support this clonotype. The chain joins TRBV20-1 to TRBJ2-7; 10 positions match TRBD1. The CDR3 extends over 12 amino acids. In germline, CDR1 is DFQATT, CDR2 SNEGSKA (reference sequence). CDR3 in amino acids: CSSRDRGNEQYF. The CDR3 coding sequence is TGCAGCTCTCGGGACAGGGGCAACGAGCAGTACTTC.

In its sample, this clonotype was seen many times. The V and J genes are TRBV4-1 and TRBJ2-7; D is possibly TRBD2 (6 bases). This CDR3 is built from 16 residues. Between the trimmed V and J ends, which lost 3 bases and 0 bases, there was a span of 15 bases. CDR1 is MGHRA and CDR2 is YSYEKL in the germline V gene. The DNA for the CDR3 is TGCGCCAGCAGCCAGGGTATAGAGACTAGCTCCTACGAGCAGTACTTC. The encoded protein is CASSQGIETSSYEQYF.

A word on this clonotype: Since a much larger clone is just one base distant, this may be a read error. This CDR3 reads CASSAQEYSNQPRHF. The CDR3 DNA reads as TGTGCCAGCAGCGCCCAGGAGTATAGCAATCAGCCCCGGCATTTT. The chain has TRBV7-9 and TRBJ1-5; D gene unclear. The CDR3 runs to 15 residues. Germline V gene sequence: CDR1 SEHNR, CDR2 FQNEAQ (reference sequence).

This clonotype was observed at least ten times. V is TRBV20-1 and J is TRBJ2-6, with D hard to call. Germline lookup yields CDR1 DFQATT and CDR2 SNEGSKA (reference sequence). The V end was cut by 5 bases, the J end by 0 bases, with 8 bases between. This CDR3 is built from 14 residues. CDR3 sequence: CSAPSSSGANVLTF. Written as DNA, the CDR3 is TGCAGTGCTCCATCGAGCTCTGGGGCCAACGTCCTGACTTTC.